The T cell receptor (beta chain) under discussion was sequenced for a study of blood T cell repertoires in COVID-19. This clone has a single count. Data came from immunoSEQ multiplex PCR; TCRdb stores just in-frame clones and leaves some out. This sample has hundreds of thousands of clones, with around 91% found just once. Participants had their cohort set by participant-reported clinical history. The CDR3 contains 15 residues. V lost 4 bases to trimming and J lost 0 bases, with 15 bases between them. Germline-derived CDR1 and CDR2 are SQVTM and ANQGSEA. The sequenced sample was PBMCs or T cells enriched from blood (not recorded which). This receptor was obtained from a man aged 25 to 40 who had recovered from COVID-19. The chain joins TRBV29-1 to TRBJ1-1; the D gene is possibly TRBD1 (6 bases). In nucleotides, the CDR3 is TGCAGCGTTGTCCGCCAGGGGACCATGAACACTGAAGCTTTCTTT. This gives the protein CSVVRQGTMNTEAFF.